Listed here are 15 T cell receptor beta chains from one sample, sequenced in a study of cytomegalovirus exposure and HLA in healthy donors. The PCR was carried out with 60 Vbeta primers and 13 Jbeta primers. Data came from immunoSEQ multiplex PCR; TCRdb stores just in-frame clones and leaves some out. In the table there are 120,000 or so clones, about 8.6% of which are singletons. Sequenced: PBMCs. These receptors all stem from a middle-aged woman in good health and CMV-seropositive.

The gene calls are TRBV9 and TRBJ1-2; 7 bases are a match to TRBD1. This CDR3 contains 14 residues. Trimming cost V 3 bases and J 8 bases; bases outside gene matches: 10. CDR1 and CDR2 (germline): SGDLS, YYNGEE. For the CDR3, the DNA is TGTGCCAGCAGCGGAGGGACAGCTAGCGTCGGCTACACCTTC. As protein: CASSGGTASVGYTF. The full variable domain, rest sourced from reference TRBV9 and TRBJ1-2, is DSGVTQTPKHLITATGQRVTLRCSPRSGDLSVYWYQQSLDQGLQFLIQYYNGEERAKGNILERFSAQQFPDLHSELNLSSLELGDSALYFCASSGGTASVGYTFGSGTRLTVV.

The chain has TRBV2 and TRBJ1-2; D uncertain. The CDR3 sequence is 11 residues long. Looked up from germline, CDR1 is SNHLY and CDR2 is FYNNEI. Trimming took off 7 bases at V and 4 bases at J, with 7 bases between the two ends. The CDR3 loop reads CASTYGYGYTF. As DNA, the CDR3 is TGTGCCAGCACCTATGGCTATGGCTACACCTTC.

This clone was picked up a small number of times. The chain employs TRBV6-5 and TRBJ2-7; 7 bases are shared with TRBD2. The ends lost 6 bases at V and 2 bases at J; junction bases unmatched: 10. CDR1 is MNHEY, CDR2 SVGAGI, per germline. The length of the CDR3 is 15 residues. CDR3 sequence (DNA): TGTGCCAGCAGATCTCGCGCTAGCGGAACCTACGAGCAGTACTTC. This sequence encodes CASRSRASGTYEQYF.

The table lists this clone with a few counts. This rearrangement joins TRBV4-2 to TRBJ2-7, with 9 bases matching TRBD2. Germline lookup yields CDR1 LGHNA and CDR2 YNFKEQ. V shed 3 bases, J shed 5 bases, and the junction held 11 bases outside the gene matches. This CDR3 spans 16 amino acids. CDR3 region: CASSQGGAGGPDEQYF. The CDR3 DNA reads TGTGCCAGCAGCCAGGGGGGAGCGGGGGGCCCCGACGAGCAGTACTTC.

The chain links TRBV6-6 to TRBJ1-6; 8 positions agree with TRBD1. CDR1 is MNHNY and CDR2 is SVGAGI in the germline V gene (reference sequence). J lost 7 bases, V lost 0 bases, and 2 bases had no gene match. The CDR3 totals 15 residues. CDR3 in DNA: TGTGCCAGCAGTTACTCGGGACAGGAGAATTCACCCCTCCACTTT. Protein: CASSYSGQENSPLHF.

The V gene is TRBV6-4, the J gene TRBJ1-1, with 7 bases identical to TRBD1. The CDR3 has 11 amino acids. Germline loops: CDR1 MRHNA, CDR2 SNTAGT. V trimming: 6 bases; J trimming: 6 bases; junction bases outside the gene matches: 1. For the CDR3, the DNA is TGTGCCAGCAGGGGGACAGCTGAAGCTTTCTTT. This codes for CASRGTAEAFF.

The CDR3 DNA sequence: TGTGCCAGCAGCGTAGACGTCGCGGGGAGCACTAATGAAAAACTGTTTTTT. Translation: CASSVDVAGSTNEKLFF. The chain uses TRBV9 and TRBJ1-4; no firm D call. This CDR3 region has 17 residues. The V end was cut by 0 bases, the J end by 2 bases, with 14 bases between. CDR1 SGDLS and CDR2 YYNGEE come from the germline V gene.

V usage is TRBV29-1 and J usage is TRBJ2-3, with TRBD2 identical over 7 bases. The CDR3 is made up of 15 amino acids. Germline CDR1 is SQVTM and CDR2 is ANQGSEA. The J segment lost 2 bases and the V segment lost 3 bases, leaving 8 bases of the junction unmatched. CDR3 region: CSVDLGGGTTDTQYF. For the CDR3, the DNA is TGCAGCGTTGATTTGGGGGGGGGAACCACAGATACGCAGTATTTT.

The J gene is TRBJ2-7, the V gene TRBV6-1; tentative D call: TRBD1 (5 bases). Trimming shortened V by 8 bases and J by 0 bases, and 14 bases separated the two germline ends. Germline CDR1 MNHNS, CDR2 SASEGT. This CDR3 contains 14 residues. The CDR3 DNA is TGTGCCAGCGGCCGGACACTGAGCTCCTACGAGCAGTACTTC. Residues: CASGRTLSSYEQYF.

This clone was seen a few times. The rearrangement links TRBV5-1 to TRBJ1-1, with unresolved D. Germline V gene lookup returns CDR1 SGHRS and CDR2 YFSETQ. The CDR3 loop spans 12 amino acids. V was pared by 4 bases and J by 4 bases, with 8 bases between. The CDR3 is CASSPEGTEAFF. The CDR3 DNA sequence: TGCGCCAGCAGCCCCGAGGGCACTGAAGCTTTCTTT. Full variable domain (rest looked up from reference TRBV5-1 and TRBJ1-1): KAGVTQTPRYLIKTRGQQVTLSCSPISGHRSVSWYQQTPGQGLQFLFEYFSETQRNKGNFPGRFSGRQFSNSRSEMNVSTLELGDSALYLCASSPEGTEAFFGQGTRLTVV.

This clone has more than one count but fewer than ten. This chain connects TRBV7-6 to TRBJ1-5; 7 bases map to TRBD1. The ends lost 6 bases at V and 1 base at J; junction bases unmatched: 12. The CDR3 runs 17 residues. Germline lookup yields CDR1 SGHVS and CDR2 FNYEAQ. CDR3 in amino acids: CASRPIFDRESNQPQHF. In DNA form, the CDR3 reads TGTGCCAGCAGACCTATTTTCGACAGGGAAAGCAATCAGCCCCAGCATTTT.

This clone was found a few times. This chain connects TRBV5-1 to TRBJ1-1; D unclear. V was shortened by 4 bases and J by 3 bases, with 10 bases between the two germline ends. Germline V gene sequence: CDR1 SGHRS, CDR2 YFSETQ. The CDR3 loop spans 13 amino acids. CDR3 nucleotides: TGCGCCAGCAGCAACGGGAGGGACACTGAAGCTTTCTTT. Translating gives CASSNGRDTEAFF.

Written as DNA, the CDR3 is TGTGCCAGCTCAAGTTCGGACAGGGTCAACACTGAAGCTTTCTTT. Translation: CASSSSDRVNTEAFF. The chain couples TRBV18 to TRBJ1-1; 8 bases agree with TRBD1. There are 15 residues in the CDR3. Germline V gives CDR1 KGHSH, CDR2 LQKENI. J was trimmed by 2 bases and V by 5 bases; bases with no gene match: 7.

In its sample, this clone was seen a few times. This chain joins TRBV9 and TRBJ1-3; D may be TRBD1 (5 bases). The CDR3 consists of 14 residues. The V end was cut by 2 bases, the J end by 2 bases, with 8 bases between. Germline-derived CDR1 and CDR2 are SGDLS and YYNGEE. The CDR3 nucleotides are TGTGCCAGCAGCGTGCAGGGTGCTGGAAACACCATATATTTT. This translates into CASSVQGAGNTIYF.

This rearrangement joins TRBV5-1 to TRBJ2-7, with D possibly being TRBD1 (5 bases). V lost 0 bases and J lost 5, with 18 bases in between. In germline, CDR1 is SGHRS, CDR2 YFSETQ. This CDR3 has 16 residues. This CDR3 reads CASSLALSQGAHEQYF. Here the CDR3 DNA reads TGCGCCAGCAGCTTGGCTCTCTCCCAGGGTGCCCACGAGCAGTACTTC.